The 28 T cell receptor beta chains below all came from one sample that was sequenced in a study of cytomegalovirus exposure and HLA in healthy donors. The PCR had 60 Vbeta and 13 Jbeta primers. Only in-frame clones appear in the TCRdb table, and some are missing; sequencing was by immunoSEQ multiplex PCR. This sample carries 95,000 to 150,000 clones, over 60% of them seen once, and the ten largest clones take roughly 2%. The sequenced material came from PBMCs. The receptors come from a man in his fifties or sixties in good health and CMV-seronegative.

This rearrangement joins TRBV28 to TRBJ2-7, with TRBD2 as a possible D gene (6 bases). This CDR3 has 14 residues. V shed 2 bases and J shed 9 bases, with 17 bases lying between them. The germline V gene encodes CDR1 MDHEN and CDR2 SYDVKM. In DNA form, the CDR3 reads TGTGCCAGCAGTTTAGGGGGGACCAACGGGGGGCAGTACGTC. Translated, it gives CASSLGGTNGGQYV.

The CDR3 sequence is CASSLVAGVREKLFF. DNA for the CDR3: TGCGCCAGCAGCTTGGTGGCAGGGGTTCGAGAAAAACTGTTTTTT. The V call is TRBV5-1, the J call TRBJ1-4, with D possibly being TRBD1 (6 bases). Germline V CDR1 and CDR2: SGHRS, YFSETQ. Trimming left V 0 bases short and J 8 bases short, with 14 bases between. This CDR3 is built from 15 residues.

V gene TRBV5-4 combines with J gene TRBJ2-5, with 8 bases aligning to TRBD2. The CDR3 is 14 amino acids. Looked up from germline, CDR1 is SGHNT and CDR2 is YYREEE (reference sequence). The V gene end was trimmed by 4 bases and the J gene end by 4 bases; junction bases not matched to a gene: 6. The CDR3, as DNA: TGTGCCAGCAGCCCCGGGGGGGGACCAGAGACCCAGTACTTC. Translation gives CASSPGGGPETQYF. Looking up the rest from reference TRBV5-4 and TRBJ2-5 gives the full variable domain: ETGVTQSPTHLIKTRGQQVTLRCSSQSGHNTVSWYQQALGQGPQFIFQYYREEENGRGNFPPRFSGLQFPNYSSELNVNALELDDSALYLCASSPGGGPETQYFGPGTRLLVL.

In DNA, the CDR3 is TGTGCCAGCAGCCCCCCCGGGGGGGGTTTTGGTACCGGGGAGCTGTTTTTT. Translating gives CASSPPGGGFGTGELFF. V and J are TRBV7-6 and TRBJ2-2, with TRBD2 identical over 8 bases. The junction had 13 bases not matched to a gene; V was cut back by 5 bases and J by 5 bases. The germline CDR1 and CDR2 sequences are SGHVS and FNYEAQ. The CDR3 sequence is 17 residues long.

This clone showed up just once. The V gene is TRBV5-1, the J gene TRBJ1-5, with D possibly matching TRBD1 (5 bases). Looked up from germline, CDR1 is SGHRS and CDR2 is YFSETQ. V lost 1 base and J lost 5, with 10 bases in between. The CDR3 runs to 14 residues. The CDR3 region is CASSLSGDDQPQHF. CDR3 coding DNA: TGCGCCAGCAGCTTGAGCGGGGACGATCAGCCCCAGCATTTT.

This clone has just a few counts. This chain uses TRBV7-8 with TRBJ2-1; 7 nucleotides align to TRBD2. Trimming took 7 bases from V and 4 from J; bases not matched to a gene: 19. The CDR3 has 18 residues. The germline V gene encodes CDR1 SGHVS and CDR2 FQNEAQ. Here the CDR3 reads CASTNSGWRGGLYNEQFF. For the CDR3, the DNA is TGTGCCAGCACCAATAGTGGGTGGCGGGGAGGGTTATACAATGAGCAGTTCTTC.

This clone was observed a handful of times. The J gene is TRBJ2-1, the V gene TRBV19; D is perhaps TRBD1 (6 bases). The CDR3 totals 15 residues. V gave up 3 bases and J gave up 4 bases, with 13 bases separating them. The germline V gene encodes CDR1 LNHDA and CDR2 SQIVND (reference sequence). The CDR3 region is CASSILQGKYNEQFF. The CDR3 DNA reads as TGTGCCAGTAGTATCCTACAGGGAAAATACAATGAGCAGTTCTTC.

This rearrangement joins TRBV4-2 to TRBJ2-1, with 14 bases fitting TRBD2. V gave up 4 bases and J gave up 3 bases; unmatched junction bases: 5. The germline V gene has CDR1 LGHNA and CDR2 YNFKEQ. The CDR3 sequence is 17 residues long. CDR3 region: CASSRGTSGGYYNEQFF. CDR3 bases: TGTGCCAGCAGCCGCGGGACTAGCGGGGGATACTACAATGAGCAGTTCTTC.

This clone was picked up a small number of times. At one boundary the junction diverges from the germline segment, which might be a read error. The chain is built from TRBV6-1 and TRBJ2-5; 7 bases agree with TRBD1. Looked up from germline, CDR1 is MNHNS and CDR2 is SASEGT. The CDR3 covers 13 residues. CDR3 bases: TGTGCGAGCAGCGGACAGGAGCAAGAGACCCAGTACTTC. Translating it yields CASSGQEQETQYF.

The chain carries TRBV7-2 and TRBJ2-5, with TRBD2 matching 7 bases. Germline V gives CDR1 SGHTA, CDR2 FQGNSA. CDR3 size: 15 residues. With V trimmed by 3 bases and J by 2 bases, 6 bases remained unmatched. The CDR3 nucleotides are TGTGCCAGCAGCTTGTGGGGGGGTTCTCAAGAGACCCAGTACTTC. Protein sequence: CASSLWGGSQETQYF.

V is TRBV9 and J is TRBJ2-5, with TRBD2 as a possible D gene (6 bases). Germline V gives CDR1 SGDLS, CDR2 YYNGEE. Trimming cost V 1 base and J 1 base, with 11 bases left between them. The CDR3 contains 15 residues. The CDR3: CASSVPGGLQETQYF. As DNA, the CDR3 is TGTGCCAGCAGCGTACCCGGGGGTCTCCAAGAGACCCAGTACTTC.

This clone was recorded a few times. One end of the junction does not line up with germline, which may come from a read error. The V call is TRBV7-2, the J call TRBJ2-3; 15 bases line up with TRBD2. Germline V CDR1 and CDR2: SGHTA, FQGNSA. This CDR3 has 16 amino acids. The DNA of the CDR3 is TGTGCCAGCAGCCAGGGACTAGCGGGGGGCACGGATACGCAGTATTTT. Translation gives CASSQGLAGGTDTQYF.

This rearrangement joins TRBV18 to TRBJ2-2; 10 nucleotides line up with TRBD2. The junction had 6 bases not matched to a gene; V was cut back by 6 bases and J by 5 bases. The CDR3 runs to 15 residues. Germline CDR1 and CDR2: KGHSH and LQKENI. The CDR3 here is CASSKDSGRTGELFF. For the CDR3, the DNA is TGTGCCAGCTCCAAAGATAGCGGGAGGACCGGGGAGCTGTTTTTT.

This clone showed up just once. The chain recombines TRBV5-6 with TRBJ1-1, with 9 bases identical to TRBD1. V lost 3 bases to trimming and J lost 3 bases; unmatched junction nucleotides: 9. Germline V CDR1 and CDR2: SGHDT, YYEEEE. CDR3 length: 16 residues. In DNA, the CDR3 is TGTGCCAGCAGCTCCAAGGACAGGGGAGTCGACACTGAAGCTTTCTTT. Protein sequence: CASSSKDRGVDTEAFF.

The CDR3 sequence: CASSPGQGAGEQFF. The CDR3 coding sequence is TGTGCCAGCAGCCCCGGACAGGGGGCGGGTGAGCAGTTCTTC. The chain joins TRBV4-2 to TRBJ2-1, with 11 bases fitting TRBD1. CDR3 size: 14 residues. The germline CDR1 and CDR2 sequences are LGHNA and YNFKEQ. J was trimmed by 9 bases and V by 4 bases; bases with no gene match: 5.

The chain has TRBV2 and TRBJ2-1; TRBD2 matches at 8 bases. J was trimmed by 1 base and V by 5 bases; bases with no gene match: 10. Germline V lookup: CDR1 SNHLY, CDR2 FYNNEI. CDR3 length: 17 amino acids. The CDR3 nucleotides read TGTGCCAGCAGTCGAACAACCCGGGGGGGGTCCTACAATGAGCAGTTCTTC. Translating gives CASSRTTRGGSYNEQFF.

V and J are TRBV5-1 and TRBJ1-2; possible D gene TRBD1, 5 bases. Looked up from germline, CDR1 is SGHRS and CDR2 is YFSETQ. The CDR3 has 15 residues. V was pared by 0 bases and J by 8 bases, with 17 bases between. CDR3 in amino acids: CASSLGTDVPGGYTF. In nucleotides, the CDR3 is TGCGCCAGCAGCTTGGGGACCGACGTCCCAGGGGGCTACACCTTC.

This chain's CDR3 is CASSYGRRNYGYTF. DNA of the CDR3: TGTGCCAGCAGTTACGGCAGGAGGAACTATGGCTACACCTTC. The V call is TRBV6-5, the J call TRBJ1-2; unclear D gene. Germline CDR1 MNHEY, CDR2 SVGAGI. The CDR3 loop spans 14 amino acids. Trimming pared 2 bases from V and 2 bases from J, leaving 9 bases between.

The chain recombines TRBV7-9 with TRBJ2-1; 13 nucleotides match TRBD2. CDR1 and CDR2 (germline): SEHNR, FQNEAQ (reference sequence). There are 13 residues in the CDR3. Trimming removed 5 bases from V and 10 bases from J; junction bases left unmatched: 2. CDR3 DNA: TGTGCCAGCAGCCCGGGACTAGCGGGGGAGCAGTTCTTC. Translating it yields CASSPGLAGEQFF.

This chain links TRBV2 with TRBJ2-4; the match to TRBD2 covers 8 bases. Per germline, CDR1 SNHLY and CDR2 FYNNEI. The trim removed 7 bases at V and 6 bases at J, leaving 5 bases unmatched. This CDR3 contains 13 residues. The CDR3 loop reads CASKAGGGNIQYF. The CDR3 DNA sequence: TGTGCCAGCAAGGCGGGGGGAGGAAACATTCAGTACTTC.

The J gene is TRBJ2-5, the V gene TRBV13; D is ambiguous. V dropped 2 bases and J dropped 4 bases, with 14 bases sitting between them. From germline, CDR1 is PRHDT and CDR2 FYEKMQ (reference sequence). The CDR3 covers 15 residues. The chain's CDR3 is CASSLSPTLVETQYF. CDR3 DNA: TGTGCCAGCAGCTTATCCCCTACCCTAGTAGAGACCCAGTACTTC.

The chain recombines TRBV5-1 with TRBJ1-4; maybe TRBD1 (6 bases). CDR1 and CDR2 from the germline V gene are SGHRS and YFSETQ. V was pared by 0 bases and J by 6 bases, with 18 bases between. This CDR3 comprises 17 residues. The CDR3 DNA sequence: TGCGCCAGCAGCTTGGATCCACGTGTTTCAGGGGATGAAAAACTGTTTTTT. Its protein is CASSLDPRVSGDEKLFF.

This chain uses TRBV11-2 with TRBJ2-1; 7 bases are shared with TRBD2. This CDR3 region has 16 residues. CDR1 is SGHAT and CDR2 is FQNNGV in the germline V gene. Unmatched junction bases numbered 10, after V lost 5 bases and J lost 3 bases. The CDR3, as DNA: TGTGCCAGCAGCCCTACCCAGCGGGGTTACTACAATGAGCAGTTCTTC. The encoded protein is CASSPTQRGYYNEQFF.

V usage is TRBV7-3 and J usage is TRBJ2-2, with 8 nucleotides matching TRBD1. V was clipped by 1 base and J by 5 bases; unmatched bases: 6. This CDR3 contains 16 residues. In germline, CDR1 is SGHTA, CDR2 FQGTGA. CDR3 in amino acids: CASSLSPRGLTGELFF. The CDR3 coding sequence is TGTGCCAGCAGCTTAAGTCCCAGGGGGCTGACCGGGGAGCTGTTTTTT.

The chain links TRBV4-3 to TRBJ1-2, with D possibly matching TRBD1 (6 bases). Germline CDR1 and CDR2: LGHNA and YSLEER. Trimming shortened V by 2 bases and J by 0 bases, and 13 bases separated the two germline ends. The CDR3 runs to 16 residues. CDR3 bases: TGCGCCAGCAGCCAATACCACGGACAGACTAACTATGGCTACACCTTC. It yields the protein CASSQYHGQTNYGYTF.

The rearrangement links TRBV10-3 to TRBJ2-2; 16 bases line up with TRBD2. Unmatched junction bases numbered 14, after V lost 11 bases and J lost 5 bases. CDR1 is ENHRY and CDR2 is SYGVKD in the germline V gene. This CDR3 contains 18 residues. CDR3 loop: CAVAPGLAGGPWTGELFF. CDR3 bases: TGTGCCGTCGCGCCGGGACTAGCGGGGGGGCCATGGACCGGGGAGCTGTTTTTT.

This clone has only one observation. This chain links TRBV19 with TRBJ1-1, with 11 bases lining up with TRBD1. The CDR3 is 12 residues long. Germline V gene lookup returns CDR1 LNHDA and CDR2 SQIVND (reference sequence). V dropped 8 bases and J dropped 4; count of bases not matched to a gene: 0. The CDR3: CASGTGGTEAFF. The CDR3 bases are TGTGCCAGTGGGACAGGGGGCACTGAAGCTTTCTTT.

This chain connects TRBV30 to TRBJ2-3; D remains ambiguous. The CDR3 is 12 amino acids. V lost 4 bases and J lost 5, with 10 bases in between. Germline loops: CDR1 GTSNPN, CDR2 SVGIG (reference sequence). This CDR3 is CAWTKEVDTQYF. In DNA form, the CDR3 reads TGTGCCTGGACAAAAGAGGTAGATACGCAGTATTTT.